The 13 T cell receptor beta chains presented below share a single source sample, sequenced in a study of metastatic and nonmetastatic thyroid tumors (TCRdb year 2020). No treatment had been received by any patient before thyroid surgery. Library creation used PCR. The sample was run on an Illumina HiSeq 4000. Starting from the raw public reads, TCRdb applied fastp trimming at Q25, assembled clones with MiXCR and retained in-frame beta chains. This sample is represented by fewer than 40,000 clones; 30% of them were singletons. Clones ranked in the top ten supply approximately 30% of the sample. The sequencing input was blood. The receptors were sampled from a female donor with papillary thyroid cancer or a benign thyroid nodule (not recorded which). Some clones in this sample may be carry-over from other donors' samples.

This clone is medium-sized by share. V gene TRBV2 combines with J gene TRBJ2-7, with a weak D call TRBD2 (6 bases). Germline CDR1 and CDR2: SNHLY and FYNNEI. This CDR3 has 14 residues. V gave up 4 bases and J gave up 3 bases, with 13 bases separating them. Here the CDR3 reads CASSAGGPRYEQYF. As DNA, the CDR3 is TGTGCCAGCAGTGCTGGAGGGCCGCGCTACGAGCAGTACTTC.

This clone came up many times. Because the CDR3's place on the DNA is in doubt, the DNA is left out and the CDR3 is given as listed by TCRdb. The chain is built from TRBV4-2 and TRBJ2-1; no check of the table's D call, TRBD2, against the DNA was made. The CDR3 is 19 amino acids long, termini counted. Germline V gene lookup returns CDR1 LGHNA and CDR2 YNFKEQ. CDR3 amino acids: CASSRILAESSSSGREQFF.

The V call is TRBV7-3, the J call TRBJ2-2; 8 bases align to TRBD2. V lost 3 bases, J lost 3 bases, and 3 bases stayed unmatched. This CDR3 spans 15 amino acids. Germline-derived CDR1 and CDR2 are SGHTA and FQGTGA. The DNA for the CDR3 is TGTGCCAGCAGCTTCCTTAGCGGGGACACCGGGGAGCTGTTTTTT. Its protein is CASSFLSGDTGELFF.

This clone was picked up many times. The chain uses TRBV19 and TRBJ2-3; TRBD2 matches 7 bases. The germline CDR1 and CDR2 sequences are LNHDA and SQIVND (reference sequence). V lost 5 bases, J lost 0 bases, and 5 bases stayed unmatched. The CDR3 runs 15 residues. CDR3 nucleotides: TGTGCCAGTAGTCCACTAGCGACAAGCACAGATACGCAGTATTTT. It yields the protein CASSPLATSTDTQYF.

This chain connects TRBV28 to TRBJ2-7; D is unclear. V lost 6 bases and J lost 5, with 23 bases in between. CDR3 length: 16 amino acids. The germline CDR1 and CDR2 sequences are MDHEN and SYDVKM. In nucleotides, the CDR3 is TGTGCCAGCAGCCAATTTTATCTAAGCACCGTCCACGAGCAGTACTTC. This gives the protein CASSQFYLSTVHEQYF.

This clone was counted at least ten times. V usage is TRBV20-1 and J usage is TRBJ2-5; D is possibly TRBD2 (5 bases). The V end lost 0 bases, the J end lost 2 bases, and 13 bases lay between the germline ends. CDR3 length: 15 amino acids. Germline loops: CDR1 DFQATT, CDR2 SNEGSKA (reference sequence). The CDR3 loop reads CSARDRAGVQETQYF. DNA of the CDR3: TGCAGTGCTAGAGATCGGGCCGGGGTACAAGAGACCCAGTACTTC.

This clone occurred many times. This sample includes further DNA sequences coding for the same CDR3. The V gene is TRBV12-3 or TRBV12-4, the J gene TRBJ1-2; the D is unclear. V gave up 5 bases and J gave up 4 bases, with 14 bases separating them. CDR3 length equals 14 residues. This CDR3 reads CASSLDWGLYGYTF. For the CDR3, the DNA is TGTGCCAGCAGTCTTGACTGGGGTCTCTATGGCTACACCTTC.

The V and J genes are TRBV30 and TRBJ1-5; TRBD1 aligns across 10 bases. J gave up 10 bases and V 1 base, and 10 bases lay outside the gene matches. The V gene's germline CDR1 is GTSNPN and CDR2 SVGIG (reference sequence). This CDR3 is built from 15 residues. CDR3 coding DNA: TGTGCCTGGAGTGGGGACAGGGGACATCTCTCACCCCAGCATTTT. Protein: CAWSGDRGHLSPQHF.

This clone is medium-sized within its sample. V gene TRBV15 combines with J gene TRBJ1-2; D gene uncertain. V was cut by 4 bases and J by 8 bases, with 8 bases left in between. The CDR3 is 11 residues long. In germline, CDR1 is LNHNV, CDR2 YYDKDF (reference sequence). CDR3: CATSKSLGYTF. The CDR3 nucleotides are TGTGCCACCAGCAAGTCATTGGGCTACACCTTC.

This clone was counted ten times or more. The chain couples TRBV14 to TRBJ1-5; maybe TRBD1 (6 bases). The CDR3 consists of 15 residues. The V gene's germline CDR1 is SGHDN and CDR2 FVKESK. Between the trimmed V and J ends, which lost 1 base and 2 bases, there was a span of 9 bases. The CDR3 DNA is TGTGCCAGCAGCCAAGGCAGGGGAGGCAATCAGCCCCAGCATTTT. This gives the protein CASSQGRGGNQPQHF. Using reference TRBV14 and TRBJ1-5 for the parts outside the CDR3, the full variable domain is EAGVTQFPSHSVIEKGQTVTLRCDPISGHDNLYWYRRVMGKEIKFLLHFVKESKQDESGMPNNRFLAERTGGTYSTLKVQPAELEDSGVYFCASSQGRGGNQPQHFGDGTRLSIL.

This clone was recorded at least ten times. The V gene is TRBV13, the J gene TRBJ2-7; 16 nucleotides agree with TRBD2. The V gene end was trimmed by 5 bases and the J gene end by 0 bases; junction bases not matched to a gene: 13. CDR1 and CDR2 (germline): PRHDT, FYEKMQ (reference sequence). CDR3 length: 20 residues. The CDR3 nucleotides are TGTGCCAGCAGCCAGCCCCCTGGGACTAGCGGGAGGGCCATCTCCTACGAGCAGTACTTC. Translating it yields CASSQPPGTSGRAISYEQYF.

This clone was detected only a few times. V gene TRBV28 combines with J gene TRBJ2-7; tentatively, D is TRBD1 (6 bases). CDR3 length: 13 residues. Trimming left V 8 bases short and J 0 bases short, with 11 bases between. The germline V gene has CDR1 MDHEN and CDR2 SYDVKM. In DNA form, the CDR3 reads TGTGCCAGCCAGAGGGGGTCCTCCTACGAGCAGTACTTC. This sequence encodes CASQRGSSYEQYF.

This clone was picked up many times. The chain links TRBV27 to TRBJ2-1; either TRBD1 or TRBD2 may supply D (5 bases each). The ends were cut back, 2 bases at V and 0 bases at J, with 8 bases in the middle. This CDR3 region has 15 residues. Germline loops: CDR1 MNHEY, CDR2 SMNVEV (reference sequence). CDR3 in amino acids: CASSLLGPSYNEQFF. In nucleotides, the CDR3 is TGTGCCAGCAGTTTACTGGGACCCTCCTACAATGAGCAGTTCTTC.